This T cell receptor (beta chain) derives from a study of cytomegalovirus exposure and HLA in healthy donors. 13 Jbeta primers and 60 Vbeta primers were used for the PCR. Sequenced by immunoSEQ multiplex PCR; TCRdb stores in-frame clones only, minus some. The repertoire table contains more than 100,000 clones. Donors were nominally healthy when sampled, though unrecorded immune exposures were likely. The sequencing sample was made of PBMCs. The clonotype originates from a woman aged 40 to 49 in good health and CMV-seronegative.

The CDR3 DNA is TGTGCCAGTAGTGAGCGGACAGGGCGGAACACTGAAGCTTTCTTT. This sequence encodes CASSERTGRNTEAFF. The V call is TRBV19, the J call TRBJ1-1, with 8 nucleotides matching TRBD1. Germline CDR1 reads LNHDA; CDR2 reads SQIVND (reference sequence). Germline trimming cut 5 bases from V and 1 base from J; bases unmatched to any gene: 6. The CDR3 runs to 15 residues.